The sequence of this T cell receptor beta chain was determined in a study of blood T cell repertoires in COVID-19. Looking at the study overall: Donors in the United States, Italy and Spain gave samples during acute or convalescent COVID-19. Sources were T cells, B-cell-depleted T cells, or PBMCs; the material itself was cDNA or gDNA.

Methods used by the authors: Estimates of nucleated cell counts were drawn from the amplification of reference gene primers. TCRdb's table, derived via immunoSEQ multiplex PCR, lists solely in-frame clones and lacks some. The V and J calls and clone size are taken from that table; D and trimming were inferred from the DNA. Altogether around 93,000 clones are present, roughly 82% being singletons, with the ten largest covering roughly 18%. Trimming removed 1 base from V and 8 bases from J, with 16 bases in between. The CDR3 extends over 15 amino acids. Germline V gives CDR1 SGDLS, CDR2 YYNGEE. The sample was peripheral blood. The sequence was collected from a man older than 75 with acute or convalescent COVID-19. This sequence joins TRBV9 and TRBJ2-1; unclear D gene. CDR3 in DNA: TGTGCCAGCAGCGTACAAGAGGTTTTGTACGATGAGCAGTTCTTC. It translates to CASSVQEVLYDEQFF.